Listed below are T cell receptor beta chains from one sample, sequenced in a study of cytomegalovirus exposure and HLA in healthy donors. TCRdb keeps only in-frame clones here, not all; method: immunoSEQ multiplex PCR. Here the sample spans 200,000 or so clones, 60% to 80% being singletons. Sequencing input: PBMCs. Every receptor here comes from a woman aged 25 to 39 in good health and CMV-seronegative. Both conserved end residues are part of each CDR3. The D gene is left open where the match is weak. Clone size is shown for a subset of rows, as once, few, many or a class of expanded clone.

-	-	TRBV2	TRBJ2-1	CASTEGVERLSSYNEQFF	TGTGCCAGCACCGAAGGCGTGGAGCGGTTAAGCTCCTACAATGAGCAGTTCTTC
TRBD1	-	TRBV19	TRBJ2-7	CASSPGQGAYEQYF	TGTGCCAGTAGCCCGGGACAGGGGGCCTACGAGCAGTACTTC
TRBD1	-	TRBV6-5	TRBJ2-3	CASSVSTGDSYTQYF	TGTGCCAGCAGTGTTTCGACAGGGGATTCCTATACGCAGTATTTT
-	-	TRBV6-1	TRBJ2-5	CASSDVFRQETQYF	TGTGCCAGCAGTGACGTTTTTAGACAAGAGACCCAGTACTTC
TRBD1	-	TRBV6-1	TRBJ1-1	CASRRTGGQLEAFF	TGTGCCAGCAGGCGGACAGGGGGCCAGCTTGAAGCTTTCTTT
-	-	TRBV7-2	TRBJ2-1	CASIKSVSSYNEQFF	TGTGCCAGCATCAAATCCGTGAGCTCCTACAATGAGCAGTTCTTC
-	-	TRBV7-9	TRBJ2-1	CASRFTGSIEQFF	TGTGCCAGCAGATTTACAGGGTCGATTGAGCAGTTCTTC
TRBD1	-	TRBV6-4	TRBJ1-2	CASRGLGQGSLGYTF	TGTGCCAGCAGGGGCCTCGGACAGGGCTCCCTTGGCTACACCTTC
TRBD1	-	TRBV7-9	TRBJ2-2	CASSWWGQGIAGELFF	TGTGCCAGCAGCTGGTGGGGACAGGGGATCGCCGGGGAGCTGTTTTTT
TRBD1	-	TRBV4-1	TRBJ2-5	CASSQAPGTDVRETQYF	TGCGCCAGCAGCCAAGCTCCCGGGACAGACGTCCGTGAGACCCAGTACTTC
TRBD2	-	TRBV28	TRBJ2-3	CASRGTSGSATDTQYF	TGTGCCAGCAGAGGGACTAGCGGGAGTGCAACAGATACGCAGTATTTT
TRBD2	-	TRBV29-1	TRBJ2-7	CSVVTGLHRYEQYF	TGCAGCGTTGTAACGGGACTACACCGCTACGAGCAGTACTTC
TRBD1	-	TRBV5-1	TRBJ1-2	CASRPGTGPNYGYTF	TGCGCCAGCAGACCCGGGACAGGGCCTAACTATGGCTACACCTTC
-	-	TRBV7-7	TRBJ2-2	CASSLKGGGDTGELFF	TGTGCCAGCAGCTTAAAAGGGGGGGGTGACACCGGGGAGCTGTTTTTT
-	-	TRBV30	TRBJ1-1	CAWSQYTEAFF	TGTGCCTGGAGCCAGTACACTGAAGCTTTCTTT
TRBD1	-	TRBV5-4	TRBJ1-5	CASSDDRESNQPQHF	TGTGCCAGCAGCGATGACAGGGAAAGCAATCAGCCCCAGCATTTT
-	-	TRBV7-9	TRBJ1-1	CASSLGGANTEAFF	TGTGCCAGCAGCTTAGGAGGAGCGAACACTGAAGCTTTCTTT
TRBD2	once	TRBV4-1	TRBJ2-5	CASSQGPVASGRGETQYF	TGCGCCAGCAGCCAAGGGCCAGTGGCTAGCGGGAGGGGAGAGACCCAGTACTTC
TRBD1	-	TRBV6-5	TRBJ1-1	CASRMDRLMNTEAFF	TGTGCCAGCAGAATGGACAGGCTCATGAACACTGAAGCTTTCTTT
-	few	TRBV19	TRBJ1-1	CASIRGFGFMNTEAFF	TGTGCCAGTATTCGGGGGTTCGGTTTCATGAACACTGAAGCTTTCTTT
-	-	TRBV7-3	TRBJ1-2	CASSLDGGHYGYTF	TGTGCCAGCAGCTTAGACGGAGGCCACTATGGCTACACCTTC
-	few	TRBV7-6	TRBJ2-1	CASSLADARGWNEQFF	TGTGCCAGCAGCTTAGCGGATGCCCGGGGGTGGAATGAGCAGTTCTTC
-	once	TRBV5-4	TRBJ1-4	CASSLDTTNEKLFF	TGTGCCAGCAGCCTCGACACAACTAATGAAAAACTGTTTTTT
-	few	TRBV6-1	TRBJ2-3	CASSLGHASTDTQYF	TGCGCCAGCAGCTTGGGGCACGCTAGCACAGATACGCAGTATTTT
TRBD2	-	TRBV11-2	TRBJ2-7	CASSFSGGSSYEQYF	TGTGCCAGCAGCTTCAGCGGGGGGAGCTCCTACGAGCAGTACTTC
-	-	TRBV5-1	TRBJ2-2	CASSFSTRNTGELFF	TGCGCCAGCAGCTTCTCGACTAGAAACACCGGGGAGCTGTTTTTT
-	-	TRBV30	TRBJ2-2	CAWSLGPAEFGELFF	TGTGCCTGGAGTCTAGGCCCGGCAGAGTTTGGGGAGCTGTTTTTT
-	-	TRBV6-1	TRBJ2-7	CASSEALGRGPEQYF	TGTGCCAGCAGTGAAGCGCTAGGCAGAGGGCCGGAGCAGTACTTC
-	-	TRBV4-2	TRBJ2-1	CASSQGGSGAYNEQFF	TGTGCCAGCAGCCAAGGGGGTAGCGGAGCCTACAATGAGCAGTTCTTC
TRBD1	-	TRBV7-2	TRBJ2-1	CASSHRGVLHSEQFF	TGTGCCAGCAGCCACAGGGGCGTTTTACATTCTGAGCAGTTCTTC
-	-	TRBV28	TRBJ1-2	CASSRTVNIWGYTF	TGTGCCAGCAGCAGGACAGTAAACATATGGGGCTACACCTTC
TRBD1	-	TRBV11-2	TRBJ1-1	CASNIGQGNEAFF	TGTGCCAGCAACATCGGACAGGGGAATGAAGCTTTCTTT
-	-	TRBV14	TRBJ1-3	CASSTSFGDWDTIYF	TGTGCCAGTTCAACCTCGTTTGGCGACTGGGACACCATATATTTT
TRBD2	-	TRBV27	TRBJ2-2	CASSLSGAGKRELFF	TGTGCCAGCAGTTTATCAGGAGCGGGGAAGAGGGAGCTGTTTTTT
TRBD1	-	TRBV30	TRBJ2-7	CACVPGQAHLSF	TGTGCCTGTGTGCCGGGACAGGCCCATCTTAGCTTC
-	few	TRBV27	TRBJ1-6	CASRGAFEITLHF	TGTGCCAGCAGGGGGGCTTTCGAGATCACCCTCCACTTT
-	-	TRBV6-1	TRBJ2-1	CASSVGEGEQFF	TGTGCCAGCAGTGTCGGTGAGGGTGAGCAGTTCTTC
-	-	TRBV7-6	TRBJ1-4	CASSLDRGYREKLFF	TGTGCCAGCAGCTTAGATAGAGGGTATCGGGAAAAACTGTTTTTT
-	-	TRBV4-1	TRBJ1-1	CASSPGANTEAFF	TGCGCCAGCAGCCCGGGAGCAAACACTGAAGCTTTCTTT
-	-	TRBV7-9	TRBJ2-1	CSSSVGYDEQFF	TGTTCCAGCTCCGTCGGTTATGATGAGCAGTTCTTC
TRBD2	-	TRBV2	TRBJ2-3	CASRRAGGGTDTQYF	TGTGCCAGCAGGAGAGCGGGAGGGGGTACAGATACGCAGTATTTT
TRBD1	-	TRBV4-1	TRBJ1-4	CASSQTGVANEKLFF	TGCGCCAGCAGCCAAACAGGGGTGGCTAATGAAAAACTGTTTTTT
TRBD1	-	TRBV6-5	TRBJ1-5	CASSRTGGNQPQHF	TGTGCCAGCTCTCGGACAGGGGGCAATCAGCCCCAGCATTTT
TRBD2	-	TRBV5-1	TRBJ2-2	CASSLDLAGDTGELFF	TGCGCCAGCAGCTTGGACCTAGCGGGAGACACCGGGGAGCTGTTTTTT
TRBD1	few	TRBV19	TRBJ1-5	CASSAGQGAFQPQHF	TGTGCCAGTAGTGCCGGCCAGGGGGCTTTTCAGCCCCAGCATTTT
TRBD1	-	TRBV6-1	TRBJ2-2	CASAYQGVNTGELFF	TGTGCCAGCGCATATCAGGGGGTAAACACCGGGGAGCTGTTTTTT
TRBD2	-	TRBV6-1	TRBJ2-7	CASRRPRGGSYEQYF	TGTGCCAGCAGAAGACCGCGGGGGGGCTCCTACGAGCAGTACTTC
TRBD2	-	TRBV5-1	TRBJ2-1	CASSPVGTSGRQTRDEQFF	TGCGCCAGCAGCCCAGTCGGGACTAGCGGGAGGCAAACTCGAGATGAGCAGTTCTTC
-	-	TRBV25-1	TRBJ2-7	CASSEGPGGRPYEQYF	TGTGCCAGCAGTGAGGGACCGGGGGGCAGGCCCTACGAGCAGTACTTC
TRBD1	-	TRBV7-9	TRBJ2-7	CASSLDPIPDRDFWYEQYF	TGTGCCAGCAGCTTGGATCCGATACCCGACAGGGATTTCTGGTACGAGCAGTACTTC
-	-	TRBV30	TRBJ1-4	CAWSVLKEEGKLFF	TGTGCCTGGAGTGTACTAAAAGAGGAAGGAAAACTGTTTTTT
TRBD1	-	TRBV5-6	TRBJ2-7	CASSYRDRVPEQYF	TGTGCCAGCAGCTACCGGGACAGGGTTCCAGAGCAGTACTTC
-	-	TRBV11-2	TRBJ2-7	CASSLQLLYEQYF	TGTGCCAGCAGTTTACAGTTACTATACGAGCAGTACTTC
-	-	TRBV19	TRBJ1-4	CASSMGGEAGKLFF	TGTGCCAGTAGTATGGGAGGGGAGGCTGGAAAACTGTTTTTT
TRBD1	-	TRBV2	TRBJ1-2	CASRGTGYGYTF	TGTGCCAGCAGAGGGACAGGCTATGGCTACACCTTC
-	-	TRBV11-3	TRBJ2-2	CASSLGGANTGELFF	TGTGCCAGCAGCTTAGGGGGGGCGAACACCGGGGAGCTGTTTTTT
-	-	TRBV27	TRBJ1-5	CASTTSAGESNQPQHF	TGTGCCAGCACCACCTCAGCGGGAGAAAGCAATCAGCCCCAGCATTTT
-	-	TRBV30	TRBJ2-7	CAWSRGITTPLVTYEQYF	TGTGCCTGGAGTCGGGGGATTACTACGCCTTTGGTGACCTACGAGCAGTACTTC
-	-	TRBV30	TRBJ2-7	CAWRTSHYEQYF	TGTGCCTGGAGGACTAGTCACTACGAGCAGTACTTC
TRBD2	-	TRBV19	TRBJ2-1	CASSTSGSSYNEQFF	TGTGCCAGTAGCACTAGCGGCTCCTCTTACAATGAGCAGTTCTTC